Below are 12 T cell receptor beta chains sequenced from a single sample in a study of cytotoxic CD8 clonotypes in ibrutinib-treated CLL. This table comes from immunoSEQ multiplex PCR, and its TCRdb copy is limited to in-frame clones, with some not included. The table lists almost 250,000 clones, roughly 74% of them singletons, with about 16% in the top ten. Sequences were derived from PBMCs, sampled after 24 months of ibrutinib treatment. These receptors all come from a human donor with chronic lymphocytic leukemia.

This clone has only a few counts. The chain joins TRBV7-8 to TRBJ2-7; D is unclear. This CDR3 comprises 16 residues. The germline CDR1 and CDR2 sequences are SGHVS and FQNEAQ. V gave up 5 bases and J gave up 3 bases, with 20 bases separating them. The CDR3, as DNA: TGTGCCAGCAGCCCTAGACCCCTACCCTCTTTCTACGAGCAGTACTTC. Protein sequence: CASSPRPLPSFYEQYF.

The genes are TRBV18 and TRBJ2-3, with D possibly being TRBD2 (5 bases). From germline, CDR1 is KGHSH and CDR2 LQKENI. Between the trimmed V and J ends, which lost 0 bases and 5 bases, there was a span of 9 bases. This CDR3 region has 14 residues. CDR3 DNA sequence: TGTGCCAGCTCACCACCGTCCGCGGGAGATACGCAGTATTTT. It specifies CASSPPSAGDTQYF.

The chain links TRBV19 to TRBJ2-1; D remains unclear. The CDR3 runs to 17 residues. V lost 4 bases and J 2 bases, leaving 18 bases between the germline ends. Germline V CDR1 and CDR2: LNHDA, SQIVND (reference sequence). The CDR3 reads CASSTSFIEKPYNEQFF. CDR3 sequence (DNA): TGTGCCAGTAGTACATCCTTTATTGAGAAGCCCTACAATGAGCAGTTCTTC.

Worth noting for this clone: The same CDR3 can be traced to other DNA sequences in this sample. The CDR3 DNA reads TGTGCCAGCAGTTCTCTCTACGAGCAGTACTTC. As protein: CASSSLYEQYF. This chain uses TRBV6-5 with TRBJ2-7; D gene ambiguous. V lost 4 bases and J lost 3, with 4 bases in between. The CDR3 is 11 residues long. Germline V gene lookup returns CDR1 MNHEY and CDR2 SVGAGI.

J is TRBJ2-1 and V is TRBV12-5; D is undetermined. CDR3 length equals 16 residues. V lost 7 bases, J lost 0 bases, and 16 bases lay in between. Germline V CDR1 and CDR2: LGHNT, FRNRAP. This CDR3 is CASANGRLSSYNEQFF. CDR3 nucleotides: TGTGCTAGTGCCAACGGACGTCTCAGCTCCTACAATGAGCAGTTCTTC. Full variable domain (missing parts from reference TRBV12-5 and TRBJ2-1): DARVTQTPRHKVTEMGQEVTMRCQPILGHNTVFWYRQTMMQGLELLAYFRNRAPLDDSGMPKDRFSAEMPDATLATLKIQPSEPRDSAVYFCASANGRLSSYNEQFFGPGTRLTVL.

The rearrangement links TRBV5-4 to TRBJ1-6; D not certain. This CDR3 region has 14 residues. Germline CDR1 and CDR2: SGHNT and YYREEE (reference sequence). Trimming took off 2 bases at V and 5 bases at J, with 8 bases between the two ends. CDR3 protein: CASSLDKNNSPLHF. For the CDR3, the DNA is TGTGCCAGCAGCTTAGACAAGAATAATTCACCCCTCCACTTT. Full variable domain (remainder filled in from reference TRBV5-4 and TRBJ1-6): ETGVTQSPTHLIKTRGQQVTLRCSSQSGHNTVSWYQQALGQGPQFIFQYYREEENGRGNFPPRFSGLQFPNYSSELNVNALELDDSALYLCASSLDKNNSPLHFGNGTRLTVT.

This clone was found a few times. The J gene is TRBJ2-7, the V gene TRBV5-5; D is ambiguous. The germline V and J ends were trimmed by 2 bases and 2 bases, with 11 bases remaining between them. From germline, CDR1 is SGHKS and CDR2 YYEKEE (reference sequence). The CDR3 is made up of 14 amino acids. This chain's CDR3 is CASSLESTTYEQYF. The CDR3, as DNA: TGTGCCAGCAGCTTAGAATCTACAACCTACGAGCAGTACTTC. Based on the CDR3 plus reference TRBV5-5 and TRBJ2-7, the full variable domain is DAGVTQSPTHLIKTRGQQVTLRCSPISGHKSVSWYQQVLGQGPQFIFQYYEKEERGRGNFPDRFSARQFPNYSSELNVNALLLGDSALYLCASSLESTTYEQYFGPGTRLTVT.

The chain recombines TRBV11-2 with TRBJ2-3; 10 bases line up with TRBD2. Looked up from germline, CDR1 is SGHAT and CDR2 is FQNNGV. Trimming at V came to 1 base and at J to 6 bases, leaving 13 bases not matched to a gene. The CDR3 contains 18 residues. The DNA for the CDR3 is TGTGCCAGCAGCTTAGTAAGCGGGAGGGCCGAAACGACGGATACGCAGTATTTT. Protein: CASSLVSGRAETTDTQYF.

The chain recombines TRBV7-3 with TRBJ2-3, with 14 bases that match TRBD2. This CDR3 has 16 amino acids. Germline trimming cut 3 bases from V and 5 bases from J; bases unmatched to any gene: 4. Germline CDR1 reads SGHTA; CDR2 reads FQGTGA. The CDR3 loop reads CASSLTSGRALDTQYF. The CDR3 DNA follows: TGTGCCAGCAGCTTGACTAGCGGGAGGGCCTTAGATACGCAGTATTTT.

The chain recombines TRBV18 with TRBJ2-6; 7 bases line up with TRBD2. Germline CDR1 KGHSH, CDR2 LQKENI. This CDR3 is built from 18 residues. With V trimmed by 3 bases and J by 0 bases, 8 bases remained unmatched. The CDR3, as DNA: TGTGCCAGCTCACCTATGGGACTATCTTCCTCTGGGGCCAACGTCCTGACTTTC. It codes for CASSPMGLSSSGANVLTF.

This chain connects TRBV7-9 to TRBJ2-6; 9 nucleotides match TRBD1. Germline CDR1 and CDR2: SEHNR and FQNEAQ (reference sequence). This CDR3 is built from 19 residues. V lost 0 bases to trimming and J lost 0 bases; unmatched junction nucleotides: 6. The CDR3 coding sequence is TGTGCCAGCAGCTTAGCGTTCGGGACAGGGATCTCTGGGGCCAACGTCCTGACTTTC. Translated, it gives CASSLAFGTGISGANVLTF. Looking up the rest from reference TRBV7-9 and TRBJ2-6 gives the full variable domain: DTGVSQNPRHKITKRGQNVTFRCDPISEHNRLYWYRQTLGQGPEFLTYFQNEAQLEKSRLLSDRFSAERPKGSFSTLEIQRTEQGDSAMYLCASSLAFGTGISGANVLTFGAGSRLTVL.

The chain carries TRBV29-1 and TRBJ1-1, with 8 bases that match TRBD1. V was clipped by 8 bases and J by 4 bases; unmatched bases: 9. From germline, CDR1 is SQVTM and CDR2 ANQGSEA. This CDR3 has 13 residues. The CDR3, as DNA: TGCAGCACTAGGACAGGGACGATCACTGAAGCTTTCTTT. Translation gives CSTRTGTITEAFF. The full variable domain, completed using reference TRBV29-1 and TRBJ1-1, is SAVISQKPSRDICQRGTSLTIQCQVDSQVTMMFWYRQQPGQSLTLIATANQGSEATYESGFVIDKFPISRPNLTFSTLTVSNMSPEDSSIYLCSTRTGTITEAFFGQGTRLTVV.